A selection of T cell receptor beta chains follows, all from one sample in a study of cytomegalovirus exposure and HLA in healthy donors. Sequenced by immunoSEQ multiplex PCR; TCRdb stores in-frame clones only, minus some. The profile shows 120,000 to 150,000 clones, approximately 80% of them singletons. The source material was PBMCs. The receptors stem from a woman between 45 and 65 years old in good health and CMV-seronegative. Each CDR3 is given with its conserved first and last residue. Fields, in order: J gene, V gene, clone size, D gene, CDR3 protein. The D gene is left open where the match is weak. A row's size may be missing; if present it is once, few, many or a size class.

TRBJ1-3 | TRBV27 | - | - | CASSPRVGRGNTIYF
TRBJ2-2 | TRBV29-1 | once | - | CSVAGALGELFF
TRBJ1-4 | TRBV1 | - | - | CTSIAPHPPKRVNEKLFF
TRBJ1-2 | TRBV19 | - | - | CASSNPGGNYGYTF
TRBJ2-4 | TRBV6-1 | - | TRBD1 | CASSRTGVGRDIQYF
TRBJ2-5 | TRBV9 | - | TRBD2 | CASSIDSGGFRETQYF
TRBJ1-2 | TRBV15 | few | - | CATSRDLAMIYGYTF
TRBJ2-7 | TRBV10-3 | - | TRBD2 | CAISPGRGPYEQYF
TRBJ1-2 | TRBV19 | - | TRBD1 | CASFSPGRGLNGYTF
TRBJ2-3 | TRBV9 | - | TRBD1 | CASSSRQGNLDTQYF
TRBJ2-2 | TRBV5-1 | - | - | CASSLDRRNTGELFF
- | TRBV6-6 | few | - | CASSHRGTPAYEQYF
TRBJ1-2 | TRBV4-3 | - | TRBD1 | CASSQAQGASGYTF
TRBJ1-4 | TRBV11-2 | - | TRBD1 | CASSSLGQGWEKLFF
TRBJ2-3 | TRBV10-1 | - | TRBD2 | CASSDLAGGGLTDTQYF
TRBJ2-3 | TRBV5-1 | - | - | CASSRDSLTDTQYF
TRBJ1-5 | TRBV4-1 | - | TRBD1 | CASSLQDRSNQPQHF
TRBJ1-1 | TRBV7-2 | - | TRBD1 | CASSSPQGVGLNTEAFF
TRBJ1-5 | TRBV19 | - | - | CASNEEARGPQHF
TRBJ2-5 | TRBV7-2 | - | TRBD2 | CASTYTSGGEETQYF
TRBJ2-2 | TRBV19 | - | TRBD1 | CASSIQGVTGELFF
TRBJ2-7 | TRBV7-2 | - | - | CASSYQTASSYEQYF